One and the same sample provided the 8 T cell receptor beta chains below, sequenced in a study of blood T cell repertoires in COVID-19. Profiling relied on immunoSEQ multiplex PCR, and the TCRdb table lists in-frame clones only, not all of them. The table includes around 30,000 clones, about three quarters detected once. Sample: peripheral blood. The source is an older woman with active or convalescent COVID-19.

V and J are TRBV28 and TRBJ2-1; 8 bases align to TRBD2. The V gene's germline CDR1 is MDHEN and CDR2 SYDVKM. V shed 2 bases, J shed 7 bases, and the junction held 4 bases outside the gene matches. The CDR3 totals 14 residues. CDR3: CASSLLRGRNEQFF. The CDR3, as DNA: TGTGCCAGCAGTTTACTTCGCGGGAGGAATGAGCAGTTCTTC. Full variable domain (rest looked up from reference TRBV28 and TRBJ2-1): DVKVTQSSRYLVKRTGEKVFLECVQDMDHENMFWYRQDPGLGLRLIYFSYDVKMKEKGDIPEGYSVSREKKERFSLILESASTNQTSMYLCASSLLRGRNEQFFGPGTRLTVL.

V and J are TRBV24-1 and TRBJ2-1; D may be TRBD2 (6 bases). CDR3 length equals 15 residues. The germline V gene has CDR1 KGHDR and CDR2 SFDVKD. Deletions cut 2 bases from V and 5 bases from J, with 12 bases between. The CDR3 coding sequence is TGTGCCACCAGTGATTCCGGGGGTCTCCACAATGAGCAGTTCTTC. The encoded protein is CATSDSGGLHNEQFF.

The CDR3 loop is CASSSGLAGDTQYF. CDR3 bases: TGTGCCAGCAGCTCCGGACTAGCCGGAGATACGCAGTATTTT. The J gene is TRBJ2-3, the V gene TRBV11-2, with 8 nucleotides matching TRBD2. V shed 4 bases, J shed 5 bases, and the junction held 5 bases outside the gene matches. The CDR3 consists of 14 residues. Germline V gene sequence: CDR1 SGHAT, CDR2 FQNNGV.

V usage is TRBV27 and J usage is TRBJ2-7; 10 bases map to TRBD2. CDR1 and CDR2 (germline): MNHEY, SMNVEV (reference sequence). The CDR3 is 15 amino acids. The ends lost 2 bases at V and 3 bases at J; junction bases unmatched: 4. CDR3: CASSLRLAGYYEQYF. The CDR3 coding sequence is TGTGCCAGCAGTTTAAGACTAGCGGGCTACTACGAGCAGTACTTC.

This clone showed up just once. The CDR3 loop reads CASSLVGGVGSYEQYF. CDR3 in DNA: TGTGCCAGCAGCTTAGTCGGGGGGGTAGGATCCTACGAGCAGTACTTC. The rearrangement links TRBV7-6 to TRBJ2-7; 8 positions agree with TRBD2. Germline trimming cut 1 base from V and 1 base from J; bases unmatched to any gene: 6. CDR1 is SGHVS, CDR2 FNYEAQ, per germline. The CDR3 runs to 16 residues.

J is TRBJ1-5 and V is TRBV27, with D perhaps matching TRBD1 (5 bases). CDR1 and CDR2 from the germline V gene are MNHEY and SMNVEV (reference sequence). Trimming left V 6 bases short and J 9 bases short, with 15 bases between. The CDR3 has 13 residues. CDR3 loop: CASSSGPRWPQHF. CDR3 DNA: TGTGCCAGCAGCTCAGGGCCTAGGTGGCCCCAGCATTTT.

This clone has only one observation. V usage is TRBV15 and J usage is TRBJ2-3; no clear D. Germline assignment: CDR1 LNHNV and CDR2 YYDKDF (reference sequence). V lost 0 bases, J lost 2 bases, and 12 bases lay in between. This CDR3 comprises 16 residues. The CDR3 region is CATSRDAEFVTDTQYF. The CDR3, as DNA: TGTGCCACCAGCAGAGATGCGGAGTTCGTCACAGATACGCAGTATTTT.

The gene calls are TRBV3-1 (or the pseudogene TRBV3-2) and TRBJ2-1, with TRBD2 matching over 8 bases. The CDR3 is made up of 17 amino acids. Germline assignment: CDR1 LGHDT and CDR2 YNNKEL (reference sequence). Germline trimming cut 1 base from V and 1 base from J; bases unmatched to any gene: 6. CDR3 coding DNA: TGTGCCAGCAGCCAAGTACGGCGGGAGGTATCCTACAATGAGCAGTTCTTC. This gives the protein CASSQVRREVSYNEQFF.